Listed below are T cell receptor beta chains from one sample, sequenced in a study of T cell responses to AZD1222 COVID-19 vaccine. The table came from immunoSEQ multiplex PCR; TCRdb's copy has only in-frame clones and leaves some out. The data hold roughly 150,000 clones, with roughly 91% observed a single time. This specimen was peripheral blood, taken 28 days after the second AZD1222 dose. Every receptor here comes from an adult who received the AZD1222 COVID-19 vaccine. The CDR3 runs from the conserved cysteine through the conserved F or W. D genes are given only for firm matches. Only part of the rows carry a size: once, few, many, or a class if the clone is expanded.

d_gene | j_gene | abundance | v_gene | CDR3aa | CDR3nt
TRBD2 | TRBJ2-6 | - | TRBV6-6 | CASRPSGRAGANVLTF | TGTGCCAGCAGGCCAAGCGGGAGGGCTGGGGCCAACGTCCTGACTTTC
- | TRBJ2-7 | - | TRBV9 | CASSVEGLATNEQYF | TGTGCCAGCAGCGTAGAAGGGTTAGCGACGAACGAGCAGTACTTC
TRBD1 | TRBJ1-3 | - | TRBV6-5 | CASSLQGFNGNTIYF | TGTGCCAGCAGCCTACAGGGGTTTAACGGAAACACCATATATTTT
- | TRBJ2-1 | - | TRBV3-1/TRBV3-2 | CASSQDRVQGEQFF | TGTGCCAGCAGCCAGGATAGGGTTCAGGGTGAGCAGTTCTTC
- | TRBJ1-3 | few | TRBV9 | CASSYSGNTIYF | TGTGCCAGCAGCTATTCAGGAAACACCATATATTTT
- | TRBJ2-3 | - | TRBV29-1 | CSVEGGKSTDTQYF | TGCAGCGTTGAAGGAGGGAAAAGCACAGATACGCAGTATTTT
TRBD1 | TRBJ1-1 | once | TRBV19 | CASSIFDRVGAEAFF | TGTGCCAGTAGTATTTTCGACAGGGTGGGCGCTGAAGCTTTCTTT
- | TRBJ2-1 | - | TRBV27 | CASTPKGQERNEQFF | TGTGCCAGCACCCCTAAAGGGCAGGAACGAAATGAGCAGTTCTTC
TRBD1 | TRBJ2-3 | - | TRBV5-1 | CASSFESGQGTGTQYF | TGCGCCAGCAGCTTCGAATCGGGACAGGGGACCGGTACGCAGTATTTT
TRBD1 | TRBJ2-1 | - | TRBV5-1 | CASSLGTGYEQFF | TGCGCCAGCAGCTTGGGGACAGGTTATGAGCAGTTCTTC
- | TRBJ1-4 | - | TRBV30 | CAWSVFRGYGGKLFF | TGTGCCTGGAGTGTTTTTCGTGGGTATGGTGGAAAACTGTTTTTT
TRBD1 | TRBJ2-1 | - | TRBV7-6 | CASSRTGGLGSYNEQFF | TGTGCCAGCAGCCGCACAGGGGGCTTGGGCTCCTACAATGAGCAGTTCTTC
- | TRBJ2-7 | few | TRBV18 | CASSPTRGGEQYF | TGTGCCAGCTCACCGACGAGGGGCGGCGAGCAGTACTTC
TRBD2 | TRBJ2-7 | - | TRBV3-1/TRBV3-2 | CASSRTSGEQYF | TGTGCCAGCAGCCGGACTAGCGGCGAGCAGTACTTC
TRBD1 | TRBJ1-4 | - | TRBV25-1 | CASSEFRGQGFTEKLFF | TGTGCCAGCAGTGAATTTCGCGGACAGGGTTTTACCGAAAAACTGTTTTTT
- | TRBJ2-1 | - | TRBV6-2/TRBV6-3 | CASSYPGRGFSDEQFF | TGTGCCAGCAGTTACCCGGGCAGGGGTTTTTCGGATGAGCAGTTCTTC
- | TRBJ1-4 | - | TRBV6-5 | CASSSGALGEKLFF | TGTGCCAGCAGTTCAGGGGCTTTGGGGGAAAAACTGTTTTTT
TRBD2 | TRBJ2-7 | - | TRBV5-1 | CASSPSSGALSYEQYF | TGCGCCAGCAGCCCAAGTAGCGGGGCCCTTTCCTACGAGCAGTACTTC
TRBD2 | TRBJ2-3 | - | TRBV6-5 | CASSYSGTYTDTQYF | TGTGCCAGCAGTTACAGCGGGACTTACACAGATACGCAGTATTTT
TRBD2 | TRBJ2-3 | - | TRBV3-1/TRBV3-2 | CASSQQGLAGGLRTDTQYF | TGTGCCAGCAGCCAACAGGGACTAGCGGGAGGCCTCCGCACAGATACGCAGTATTTT
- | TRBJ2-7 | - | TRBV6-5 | CASSYSGGVGIEQYF | TGTGCCAGCAGTTACTCAGGAGGGGTAGGAATCGAGCAGTACTTC
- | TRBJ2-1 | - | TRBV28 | CATIRDHPYNEQFF | TGTGCCACCATCCGGGACCACCCGTACAATGAGCAGTTCTTC
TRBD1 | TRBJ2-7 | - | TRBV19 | CASSTGQGAPYEQYF | TGTGCCAGTAGTACCGGACAGGGGGCACCCTACGAGCAGTACTTC
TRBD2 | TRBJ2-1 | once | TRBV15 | CATSRDRRERQFF | TGTGCCACCAGCAGAGATCGGCGGGAGCGGCAGTTCTTC
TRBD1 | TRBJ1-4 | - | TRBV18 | CASSPQGTGAKKLFF | TGTGCCAGCTCACCGCAGGGGACAGGGGCGAAAAAACTGTTTTTT
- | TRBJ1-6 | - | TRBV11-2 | CASSLDLGQPNSPLHF | TGTGCCAGCAGCTTAGATCTAGGACAGCCTAATTCACCCCTCCACTTT
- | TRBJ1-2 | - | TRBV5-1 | CASSPTGGDYGYTF | TGCGCCAGCAGCCCCACAGGAGGGGACTATGGCTACACCTTC
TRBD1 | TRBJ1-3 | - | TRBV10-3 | CAIRGTGGDSGNTIYF | TGTGCCATCAGAGGGACAGGGGGCGATTCTGGAAACACCATATATTTT
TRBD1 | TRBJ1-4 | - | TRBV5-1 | CASRVRTGNEKLFF | TGCGCCAGCCGGGTTCGGACAGGGAACGAAAAACTGTTTTTT
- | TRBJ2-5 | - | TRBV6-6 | CATRGTSQETQYF | TGTGCCACCAGAGGGACAAGCCAAGAGACCCAGTACTTC
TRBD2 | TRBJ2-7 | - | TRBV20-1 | CSASLGTSGRYEQYF | TGCAGTGCTAGTTTAGGGACTAGCGGGAGATACGAGCAGTACTTC
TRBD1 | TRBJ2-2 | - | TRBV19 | CASSMGQVNTGELFF | TGTGCCAGTAGTATGGGACAGGTGAACACCGGGGAGCTGTTTTTT
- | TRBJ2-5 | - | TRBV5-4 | CASSFGTLQETQYF | TGTGCCAGCAGCTTCGGGACCCTCCAAGAGACCCAGTACTTC
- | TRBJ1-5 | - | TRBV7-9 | CASSPEKGGGNQPQHF | TGTGCCAGCAGCCCCGAGAAGGGGGGAGGCAATCAGCCCCAGCATTTT
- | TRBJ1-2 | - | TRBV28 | CASRRDTSQGYTF | TGTGCCAGCAGGAGGGACACCTCCCAGGGCTACACCTTC
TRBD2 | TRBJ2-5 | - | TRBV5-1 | CATMSGGYQETQYF | TGCGCCACGATGAGCGGGGGGTACCAAGAGACCCAGTACTTC
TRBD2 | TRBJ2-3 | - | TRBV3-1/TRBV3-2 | CASSRSAGNTDTQYF | TGTGCCAGCAGCCGATCAGCGGGGAACACAGATACGCAGTATTTT
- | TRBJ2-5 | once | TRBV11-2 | CASSLDPVGGGETQYF | TGTGCCAGCAGCTTAGATCCGGTAGGAGGGGGAGAGACCCAGTACTTC
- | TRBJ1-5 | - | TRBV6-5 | CASRAYSNQPQHF | TGTGCCAGCAGGGCTTATAGCAATCAGCCCCAGCATTTT
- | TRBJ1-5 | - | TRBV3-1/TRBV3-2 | CASSLGGQPQHF | TGTGCCAGCAGCCTAGGTGGGCAGCCCCAGCATTTT
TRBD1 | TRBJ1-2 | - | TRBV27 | CASSSTGTGEGYTF | TGTGCCAGCAGTTCTACCGGGACAGGGGAAGGCTACACCTTC